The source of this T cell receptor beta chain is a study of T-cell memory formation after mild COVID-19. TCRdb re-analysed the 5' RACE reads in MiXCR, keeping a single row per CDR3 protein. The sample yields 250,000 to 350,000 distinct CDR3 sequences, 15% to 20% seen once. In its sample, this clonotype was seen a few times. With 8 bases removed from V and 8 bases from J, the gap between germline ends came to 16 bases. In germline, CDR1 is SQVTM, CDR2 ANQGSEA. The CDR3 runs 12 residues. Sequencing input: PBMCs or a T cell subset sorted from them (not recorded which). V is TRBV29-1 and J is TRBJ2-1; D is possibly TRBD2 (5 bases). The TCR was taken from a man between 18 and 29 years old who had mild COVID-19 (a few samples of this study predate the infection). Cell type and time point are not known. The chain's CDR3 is CSHTRAVDEQFF. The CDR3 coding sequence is TGCAGCCATACTCGAGCGGTGGATGAGCAGTTCTTC.